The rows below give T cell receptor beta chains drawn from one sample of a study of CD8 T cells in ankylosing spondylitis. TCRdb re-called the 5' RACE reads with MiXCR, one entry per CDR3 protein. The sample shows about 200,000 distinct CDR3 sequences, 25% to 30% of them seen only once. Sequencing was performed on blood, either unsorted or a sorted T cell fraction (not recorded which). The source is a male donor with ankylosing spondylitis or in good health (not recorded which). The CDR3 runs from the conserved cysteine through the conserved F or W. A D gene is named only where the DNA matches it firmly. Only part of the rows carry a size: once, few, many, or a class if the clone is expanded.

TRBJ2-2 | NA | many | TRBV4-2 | TGTGCCAGCAGCCAACAGGCCACCGGGGAGCTGTTTTTT | CASSQQATGELFF
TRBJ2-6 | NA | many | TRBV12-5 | TGTGCTAGTGGTGTGAGTGGGGAAACTGGGGCCAACGTCCTGACTTTC | CASGVSGETGANVLTF
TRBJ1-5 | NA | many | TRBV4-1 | TGCGCCAGCACCCAAGGGGCAGGCGGCAATCAGCCCCAGCATTTT | CASTQGAGGNQPQHF
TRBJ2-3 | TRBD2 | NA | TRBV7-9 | TGTGCCAGCTTCCAGGGCGGGAGAAATCCAGTCTTT | CASFQGGRNPVF
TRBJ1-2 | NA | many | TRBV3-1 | TGTGCCAGCAGCCCCGATAGAAAAGGCGGCTACACCTTC | CASSPDRKGGYTF
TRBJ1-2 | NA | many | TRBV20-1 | TGCAGTGCTAGAGTGGGGCAGGGCGACGGTATTGGTGGCTACACCTTC | CSARVGQGDGIGGYTF
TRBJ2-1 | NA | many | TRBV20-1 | TGCAGTGCTATTGCGGCTAGCTCTAAAGGCAATGAGCAGTTCTTC | CSAIAASSKGNEQFF
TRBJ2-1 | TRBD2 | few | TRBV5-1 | TGCGCCAGCAGCTTGGTTCGGGGGGAGGGAAGCTCCTACAATGAGCAGTTCTTC | CASSLVRGEGSSYNEQFF
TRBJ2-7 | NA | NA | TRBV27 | TGTGCCAGCAGTTCGACTGGACGCTACGAGCAGTACTTC | CASSSTGRYEQYF
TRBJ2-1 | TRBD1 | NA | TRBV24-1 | TGTGCCACCAGTGATGCACAGGGGATCGGGTACAATGAGCAGTTCTTC | CATSDAQGIGYNEQFF
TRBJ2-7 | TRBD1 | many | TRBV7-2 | TGTGCCAGCAGCACAACAGGGGATCTTGGCGAGCAGTACTTC | CASSTTGDLGEQYF
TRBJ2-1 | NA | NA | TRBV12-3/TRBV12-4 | TGTGCCAGCAGACCCAACTTTGCGGGCACCAGTGAGCAGTTCTTC | CASRPNFAGTSEQFF
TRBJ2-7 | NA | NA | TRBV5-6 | TGTGCCAGCAGCAAGGGACACCTTGGGTTCTCCTACGAGCAGTACTTC | CASSKGHLGFSYEQYF
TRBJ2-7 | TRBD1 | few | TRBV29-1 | TGCAGCGTTGAAAGGGACAGGGGCTCCGAGCAGTACTTC | CSVERDRGSEQYF
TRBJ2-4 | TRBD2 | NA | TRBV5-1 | TGCGCCAGCAGCCCGGACGGACTAGACATTCAGTACTTC | CASSPDGLDIQYF
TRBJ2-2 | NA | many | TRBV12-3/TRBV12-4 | TGTGCCAGCAGTTTAGGGCGCCGCGCCGGGGAGCTGTTTTTT | CASSLGRRAGELFF
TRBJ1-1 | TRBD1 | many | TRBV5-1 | TGCGCCAGCAGGGGACAGGTGAACACTGAAGCTTTCTTT | CASRGQVNTEAFF
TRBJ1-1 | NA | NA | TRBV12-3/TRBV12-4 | TGTGCCAGCAGTTTAGCGCTTCCCAGAGGGGGCACTGAAGCTTTCTTT | CASSLALPRGGTEAFF
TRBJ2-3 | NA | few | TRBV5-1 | TGCGCCAGCAGCTTGGTTCCGGGGTCAGATACGCAGTATTTT | CASSLVPGSDTQYF
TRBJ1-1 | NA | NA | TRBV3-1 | TGTGCCAGCAGCCTGGCTTTAGGGACGATGAACACTGAAGCTTTCTTT | CASSLALGTMNTEAFF
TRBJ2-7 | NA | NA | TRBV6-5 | TGTGCCAGCAGTTACTCGGCTTCAGCCTTAGCCGGATCCTACGAGCAGTACTTC | CASSYSASALAGSYEQYF